This passage covers 24 T cell receptor beta chains from one sample sequenced in a study of T cells after yellow fever vaccination. TCRdb processed the 5' RACE reads anew with MiXCR; each CDR3 protein has one entry. The data hold approximately 250,000 distinct CDR3 sequences, with approximately 5.2% observed a single time. The sample here was CD4+ T cells sorted from PBMCs, taken on the day of the yellow fever booster vaccination. The receptors come from a man younger than 30 who received the YFV17D yellow fever vaccine.

The chain combines TRBV7-2 with TRBJ1-6; 9 bases line up with TRBD1. Unmatched junction bases numbered 13, after V lost 5 bases and J lost 8 bases. The CDR3 has 17 residues. Per the germline V gene, CDR1 is SGHTA and CDR2 is FQGNSA. The CDR3 loop reads CASSARTGAARYSPLHF. In nucleotides, the CDR3 is TGTGCCAGCAGCGCCAGGACAGGGGCTGCGAGATATTCACCCCTCCACTTT.

This clonotype was recorded many times. The rearrangement links TRBV5-1 to TRBJ2-5, with 7 bases aligning to TRBD1. After removal of 4 bases from V and 3 bases from J, the junction contained 6 bases not matched to a gene. Germline CDR1 reads SGHRS; CDR2 reads YFSETQ. This CDR3 region has 14 residues. The CDR3 bases are TGCGCCAGCAGCAAAACCGGGACAGAAGAGACCCAGTACTTC. Its protein is CASSKTGTEETQYF.

This clonotype was seen repeatedly, ten times or more. The CDR3 loop reads CASSLAYYPGTGVDSPLHF. Here the CDR3 DNA reads TGTGCCAGCAGTTTAGCCTATTATCCCGGGACAGGGGTTGATTCACCCCTCCACTTT. The chain is built from TRBV27 and TRBJ1-6; 10 bases agree with TRBD1. Looked up from germline, CDR1 is MNHEY and CDR2 is SMNVEV (reference sequence). The CDR3 totals 19 residues. With 2 bases clipped from V and 8 bases from J, the junction kept 15 bases outside the gene matches.

This clonotype was found many times. The V gene is TRBV6-5, the J gene TRBJ2-5; 7 positions agree with TRBD1. The CDR3 spans 13 residues. CDR1 and CDR2 (germline): MNHEY, SVGAGI. Trimming cost V 6 bases and J 5 bases; bases outside gene matches: 6. This CDR3 is CASRRGGAETQYF. The CDR3 bases are TGTGCCAGCAGGAGAGGGGGCGCGGAGACCCAGTACTTC.

This clonotype was detected a few times. The chain uses TRBV14 and TRBJ2-1; no firm D call. The CDR3 has 11 residues. From germline, CDR1 is SGHDN and CDR2 FVKESK. V lost 5 bases and J 9 bases, leaving 8 bases between the germline ends. Here the CDR3 DNA reads TGTGCCAGCAGCTCTATGCGTGAGCAGTTCTTC. It translates to CASSSMREQFF.

V is TRBV29-1 and J is TRBJ1-1; D may be TRBD1 (6 bases). From germline, CDR1 is SQVTM and CDR2 ANQGSEA. This CDR3 region has 13 residues. Between the trimmed V and J ends, which lost 0 bases and 5 bases, there was a span of 10 bases. In nucleotides, the CDR3 is TGCAGCGTTGAAGAAGTAAGGGGGACTGAAGCTTTCTTT. It codes for CSVEEVRGTEAFF.

This clonotype was counted a few times. The rearrangement joins TRBV5-1 to TRBJ2-5, with 7 positions matching TRBD1. Germline CDR1 and CDR2: SGHRS and YFSETQ. V trimming: 2 bases; J trimming: 4 bases; junction bases outside the gene matches: 11. This CDR3 contains 16 residues. For the CDR3, the DNA is TGCGCCAGCAGCTTCCGAGGGGGCGCTGGATCAGAGACCCAGTACTTC. It specifies CASSFRGGAGSETQYF. The entire variable domain, with the rest obtained from reference TRBV5-1 and TRBJ2-5, is as follows: KAGVTQTPRYLIKTRGQQVTLSCSPISGHRSVSWYQQTPGQGLQFLFEYFSETQRNKGNFPGRFSGRQFSNSRSEMNVSTLELGDSALYLCASSFRGGAGSETQYFGPGTRLLVL.

The table lists this clonotype with a few counts. V and J are TRBV20-1 and TRBJ1-5, with D perhaps matching TRBD1 (6 bases). Germline V gene data show CDR1 as DFQATT and CDR2 as SNEGSKA (reference sequence). The CDR3 has 15 amino acids. V gave up 2 bases and J gave up 4 bases, with 15 bases separating them. The CDR3 reads CSARSYADRNQPQHF. The DNA for the CDR3 is TGCAGTGCTAGATCCTACGCGGACAGAAATCAGCCCCAGCATTTT.

CDR3 nucleotide sequence: TGCGCCAGCAAAAGCGGGGTTTTGAACACTGAAGCTTTCTTT. Translation gives CASKSGVLNTEAFF. The genes are TRBV4-1 and TRBJ1-1, with unresolved D. V gave up 7 bases and J gave up 0 bases, with 12 bases separating them. Germline-derived CDR1 and CDR2 are MGHRA and YSYEKL. The CDR3 is 14 amino acids.

The J gene is TRBJ2-1, the V gene TRBV9; a possible D gene is TRBD1 (6 bases). Trimming took off 6 bases at V and 0 bases at J, with 13 bases between the two ends. The CDR3 runs to 15 residues. Germline V lookup: CDR1 SGDLS, CDR2 YYNGEE. CDR3 residues: CASTEQGLSYNEQFF. DNA of the CDR3: TGTGCCAGCACCGAACAGGGTCTCTCCTACAATGAGCAGTTCTTC.

The rearrangement uses TRBV4-2 and TRBJ1-5, with a tentative D call TRBD1 (6 bases). The CDR3 covers 17 residues. V lost 0 bases and J 0 bases, leaving 12 bases between the germline ends. Germline V gives CDR1 LGHNA, CDR2 YNFKEQ. CDR3 nucleotide sequence: TGTGCCAGCAGCCAAGAACAGGGAGAATATAGCAATCAGCCCCAGCATTTT. Translated: CASSQEQGEYSNQPQHF.

The chain joins TRBV5-5 to TRBJ2-7, with D tentatively TRBD1 (6 bases). Germline CDR1 SGHKS, CDR2 YYEKEE (reference sequence). This CDR3 is built from 14 residues. V lost 3 bases and J 3 bases, leaving 13 bases between the germline ends. The CDR3 sequence is CASSSSGVFYEQYV. The CDR3 coding sequence is TGTGCCAGCAGCTCCTCAGGGGTTTTCTACGAGCAGTACGTC.

Only a few counts were recorded for this clonotype. J is TRBJ1-5 and V is TRBV12-3 or TRBV12-4, with D uncertain. CDR3 length: 12 residues. V was trimmed by 2 bases and J by 6 bases, leaving 5 bases between them. CDR3 nucleotide sequence: TGTGCCAGCAGTTTAAACGGTCAGCCCCAGCATTTT. Translated, it gives CASSLNGQPQHF.

The sample holds many counts of this clonotype. The chain couples TRBV7-9 to TRBJ2-5; D assignment may be TRBD1 or TRBD2 (6 bases each). Trimming took off 5 bases at V and 5 bases at J, with 15 bases between the two ends. Germline CDR1 SEHNR, CDR2 FQNEAQ (reference sequence). CDR3 length: 14 amino acids. Here the CDR3 DNA reads TGTGCCAGCAGCCAGTGGGGGGCAGAGGAGACCCAGTACTTC. Translation gives CASSQWGAEETQYF.

This clonotype has only a few counts. The chain employs TRBV20-1 and TRBJ1-2; a possible D gene is TRBD1 (5 bases). V was clipped by 5 bases and J by 2 bases, with 9 bases between them. Per the germline V gene, CDR1 is DFQATT and CDR2 is SNEGSKA (reference sequence). CDR3 length: 12 amino acids. The CDR3 sequence: CSAPGRNYGYTF. The CDR3 region has the DNA TGCAGTGCTCCGGGACGGAACTATGGCTACACCTTC.

This chain uses TRBV6-5 with TRBJ1-4, with 10 bases identical to TRBD1. Germline V CDR1 and CDR2: MNHEY, SVGAGI. This CDR3 is built from 15 residues. With 5 bases clipped from V and 4 bases from J, the junction kept 4 bases outside the gene matches. In DNA form, the CDR3 reads TGTGCCAGCAGTCCCCGGACAGGGGGTAATGAAAAACTGTTTTTT. It translates to CASSPRTGGNEKLFF.

The CDR3 nucleotides are TGTGCCAGCAGTGCCAGGGTGGGTCAAACTGAAGCTTTCTTT. This codes for CASSARVGQTEAFF. J is TRBJ1-1 and V is TRBV2; D possibly corresponds to TRBD1 (5 bases). V was trimmed by 4 bases and J by 5 bases, leaving 14 bases between them. CDR1 SNHLY and CDR2 FYNNEI come from the germline V gene. The CDR3 is made up of 14 amino acids.

V and J are TRBV6-1 and TRBJ1-1; a possible D gene is TRBD1 (5 bases). V was clipped by 2 bases and J by 0 bases, with 7 bases between them. The CDR3 is 14 amino acids. Germline V lookup: CDR1 MNHNS, CDR2 SASEGT. CDR3 DNA sequence: TGTGCCAGCAGTGAACGACAGCTGAACACTGAAGCTTTCTTT. Encoded protein: CASSERQLNTEAFF.

The J gene is TRBJ1-1, the V gene TRBV29-1, with D perhaps matching TRBD1 (6 bases). Germline assignment: CDR1 SQVTM and CDR2 ANQGSEA. V was clipped by 5 bases and J by 5 bases, with 9 bases between them. The CDR3 length is 11 residues. CDR3: CSVQGTTEAFF. For the CDR3, the DNA is TGCAGCGTTCAGGGGACGACTGAAGCTTTCTTT.

This clonotype was observed a handful of times. The chain uses TRBV19 and TRBJ2-2, with D possibly TRBD1 on 6 matching bases. V was pared by 0 bases and J by 4 bases, with 6 bases between. The CDR3 covers 14 residues. From germline, CDR1 is LNHDA and CDR2 SQIVND (reference sequence). CDR3: CASSIEGATGELFF. CDR3 DNA sequence: TGTGCCAGTAGTATAGAGGGGGCCACCGGGGAGCTGTTTTTT. The variable domain in full, completed from reference TRBV19 and TRBJ2-2, reads DGGITQSPKYLFRKEGQNVTLSCEQNLNHDAMYWYRQDPGQGLRLIYYSQIVNDFQKGDIAEGYSVSREKKESFPLTVTSAQKNPTAFYLCASSIEGATGELFFGEGSRLTVL.

This clonotype was counted at least ten times. This rearrangement joins TRBV6-5 to TRBJ2-6; D gene uncertain. The germline CDR1 and CDR2 sequences are MNHEY and SVGAGI. The ends were cut back, 0 bases at V and 2 bases at J, with 8 bases in the middle. The CDR3 runs to 16 residues. CDR3 in DNA: TGTGCCAGCAGTTACTCGGCGGACGCTGGGGCCAACGTCCTGACTTTC. Translation: CASSYSADAGANVLTF.

This clonotype turned up a few times. This rearrangement joins TRBV10-1 to TRBJ2-2; no clear D. Germline CDR1 is WNHNN and CDR2 is SYGVQD (reference sequence). V gave up 2 bases and J gave up 4 bases, with 11 bases separating them. CDR3 size: 15 residues. CDR3 loop: CASSEQAHPTGELFF. CDR3 in DNA: TGCGCCAGCAGTGAGCAGGCCCACCCCACCGGGGAGCTGTTTTTT.

This clonotype has more than one count but fewer than ten. This chain joins TRBV5-1 and TRBJ1-2; perhaps TRBD1 as D (5 bases). Germline CDR1 reads SGHRS; CDR2 reads YFSETQ. Trimming removed 0 bases at V and 6 bases at J, with 15 bases between. The CDR3 sequence is 15 residues long. The CDR3 here is CASSLVSAGINGYTF. The CDR3 coding sequence is TGCGCCAGCAGCTTGGTTAGCGCAGGGATTAATGGCTACACCTTC. Using reference TRBV5-1 and TRBJ1-2 for the parts outside the CDR3, the full variable domain is KAGVTQTPRYLIKTRGQQVTLSCSPISGHRSVSWYQQTPGQGLQFLFEYFSETQRNKGNFPGRFSGRQFSNSRSEMNVSTLELGDSALYLCASSLVSAGINGYTFGSGTRLTVV.

This clonotype turned up a few times. The chain couples TRBV7-2 to TRBJ1-5, with a weak D call TRBD1 (6 bases). Trimming took 5 bases from V and 7 from J, leaving 12 bases between them. Germline CDR1 reads SGHTA; CDR2 reads FQGNSA. The CDR3 sequence is 13 residues long. Here the CDR3 reads CASSPDRLQPQHF. The CDR3 DNA is TGTGCCAGCAGCCCCGACAGGTTACAGCCCCAGCATTTT. Complete variable domain (other parts from reference TRBV7-2 and TRBJ1-5): GAGVSQSPSNKVTEKGKDVELRCDPISGHTALYWYRQSLGQGLEFLIYFQGNSAPDKSGLPSDRFSAERTGGSVSTLTIQRTQQEDSAVYLCASSPDRLQPQHFGDGTRLSIL.